A single T cell receptor beta chain is shown here with its context. The antigen remains unidentified. Only in-frame clones appear in the TCRdb table, and some are missing; sequencing was by immunoSEQ multiplex PCR. The table records 25,000 to 35,000 clones, about four fifths of them present only once. This sample is part of a study of T cells in narcolepsy. The overall study: Patients with NT1 or NT2 and healthy control donors were enrolled. Broader study findings: In some patient and control memory CD4+ samples, autoreactive clones were absent. Same-patient CSF and blood CD4+ T cell clonotypes included HCRT-specific and TRIB2-specific autoreactive ones. Healthy controls reportedly lacked the autoreactive clonotypes serially found in patients' blood.

Germline V gene sequence: CDR1 MNHEY, CDR2 SVGAGI. This CDR3 has 15 amino acids. Trimming shortened V by 2 bases and J by 8 bases, and 18 bases separated the two germline ends. The sequenced sample was memory (CD45RA-) CD4+ T cells from blood. The chain combines TRBV6-5 with TRBJ1-2, with D hard to call. This TCR derives from a human donor in good health. The chain's CDR3 is CASSYTGSRRPGYTF. DNA of the CDR3: TGTGCCAGCAGTTACACCGGTTCAAGAAGGCCGGGCTACACCTTC.